A single sample is the source of the 25 T cell receptor beta chains below, sequenced in a study of regulatory T cells in long-lasting Graves disease. The authors built TCR beta libraries using iRepertoire HTBI primers and Arm-PCR of CDR3 regions. Via MiXCR, TCRdb re-called the multiplex PCR reads, giving one row per CDR3 protein. This sample carries hundreds of thousands of distinct CDR3 sequences, 14% to 15% of them seen once, and the ten largest clones take approximately 8%. As to time point: newly diagnosed GD, antithyroid drugs for less than 3 months. Making the TCR library involved RNA that had been extracted from PBMCs. The data were also submitted as part of a second study, on T cells in Graves' hyperthyroidism and ophthalmopathy.

The source was peripheral blood mononuclear cells (PBMCs), collected at new diagnosis, from a patient treated with antithyroid drugs. Receptor source: a woman in her 40s with Graves disease.

The table lists this clonotype with many counts. The rearrangement joins TRBV25-1 to TRBJ1-1; D is possibly TRBD1 (6 bases). With 6 bases removed from V and 0 bases from J, the gap between germline ends came to 11 bases. Germline CDR1 MGHDK, CDR2 SYGVNS. CDR3 length: 14 amino acids. This CDR3 reads CASSQGGLNTEAFF. CDR3 nucleotides: TGTGCCAGCAGCCAAGGGGGTTTGAACACTGAAGCTTTCTTT.

The V call is TRBV11-2, the J call TRBJ1-1; 7 bases are shared with TRBD1. Trimming cost V 5 bases and J 4 bases; bases outside gene matches: 13. CDR1 and CDR2 from the germline V gene are SGHAT and FQNNGV. The CDR3 has 16 amino acids. This CDR3 reads CASSHGGRGRPTEAFF. In DNA, the CDR3 is TGTGCCAGCAGCCACGGGGGGAGGGGGCGCCCCACTGAAGCTTTCTTT. The whole variable domain, filled in from reference TRBV11-2 and TRBJ1-1, reads EAGVAQSPRYKIIEKRQSVAFWCNPISGHATLYWYQQILGQGPKLLIQFQNNGVVDDSQLPKDRFSAERLKGVDSTLKIQPAKLEDSAVYLCASSHGGRGRPTEAFFGQGTRLTVV.

At least ten counts were recorded for this clonotype. CDR3 DNA: TGTGCCAGCAGCCAGAAGACAGGGACCCTTTACGAGCAGTACTTC. Translated, it gives CASSQKTGTLYEQYF. The rearrangement links TRBV7-6 to TRBJ2-7; 7 bases line up with TRBD1. The germline gives CDR1 SGHVS, CDR2 FNYEAQ. Trimming cost V 5 bases and J 4 bases; bases outside gene matches: 11. CDR3 length equals 15 residues.

This clonotype was observed many times. The chain uses TRBV11-2 and TRBJ2-1; 12 nucleotides agree with TRBD2. The V gene end was trimmed by 2 bases and the J gene end by 3 bases; junction bases not matched to a gene: 11. The CDR3 runs 19 residues. CDR1 SGHAT and CDR2 FQNNGV come from the germline V gene. The CDR3 region is CASSLFASGRGGYYNEQFF. DNA of the CDR3: TGTGCCAGCAGCTTATTTGCTAGCGGGAGGGGGGGGTACTACAATGAGCAGTTCTTC.

Only a few counts were recorded for this clonotype. CDR3 sequence reads: CASRTGQGSHQPQHF. The CDR3 coding sequence is TGTGCCAGCAGGACAGGACAGGGGTCCCATCAGCCCCAGCATTTT. The rearrangement uses TRBV6-1 and TRBJ1-5; 9 bases are a match to TRBD1. Germline CDR1 is MNHNS and CDR2 is SASEGT. The V and J ends lost 6 bases and 5 bases, in that order; junction bases with no gene match: 8. CDR3 length: 15 residues.

This clonotype has a handful of counts. This rearrangement joins TRBV5-1 to TRBJ1-5; 8 bases agree with TRBD1. This CDR3 spans 15 amino acids. Germline assignment: CDR1 SGHRS and CDR2 YFSETQ. The V gene end was trimmed by 4 bases and the J gene end by 0 bases; junction bases not matched to a gene: 3. CDR3 in amino acids: CASSQGAGSNQPQHF. CDR3 bases: TGCGCCAGCAGCCAGGGGGCTGGTAGCAATCAGCCCCAGCATTTT.

The CDR3 sequence: CSVEGNAGANTEAFF. The CDR3 nucleotides read TGCAGCGTTGAAGGTAACGCAGGGGCGAACACTGAAGCTTTCTTT. This chain connects TRBV29-1 to TRBJ1-1; D may be TRBD1 (6 bases). Trimming removed 1 base at V and 1 base at J, with 13 bases between. The germline gives CDR1 SQVTM, CDR2 ANQGSEA. The CDR3 runs 15 residues.

The rearrangement links TRBV28 to TRBJ2-7; 10 nucleotides match TRBD1. The CDR3 totals 17 residues. The V gene's germline CDR1 is MDHEN and CDR2 SYDVKM. Trimming cost V 0 bases and J 3 bases; bases outside gene matches: 8. The CDR3, as DNA: TGTGCCAGCAGTTTATGGACCGGGACAGGGGTGCTCTACGAGCAGTACTTC. Amino acids: CASSLWTGTGVLYEQYF.

This clonotype was seen ten or more times. The chain recombines TRBV27 with TRBJ2-7; TRBD1 matches 10 bases. Germline V gene sequence: CDR1 MNHEY, CDR2 SMNVEV (reference sequence). This CDR3 is 15 amino acids long. V shed 5 bases, J shed 1 base, and the junction held 5 bases outside the gene matches. CDR3 amino acids: CASSPSGQGSYEQYF. CDR3 nucleotide sequence: TGTGCCAGCAGTCCCTCGGGACAGGGGTCCTACGAGCAGTACTTC.

This chain joins TRBV7-9 and TRBJ2-5, with 10 bases identical to TRBD1. The end of the DNA is better explained by TRBJ2-1, so the J call may be wrong. CDR1 is SEHNR, CDR2 FQNEAQ, per germline (reference sequence). CDR3 length: 16 residues. CDR3 DNA: TGTGCCAGCAGCCCCACCGGGACAGGGGCGCACGATGAGCAGTTCTTC. Translated: CASSPTGTGAHDEQFF.

This clonotype is a singleton in its sample. The chain links TRBV12-3 or TRBV12-4 to TRBJ2-7; 14 bases line up with TRBD2. There are 18 residues in the CDR3. V shed 0 bases, J shed 4 bases, and the junction held 8 bases outside the gene matches. The CDR3 DNA reads as TGTGCCAGCAGTTTAGCGGGGGGGACTAGCGGGAGATGGTACGAGCAGTACTTC. It translates to CASSLAGGTSGRWYEQYF.

This clonotype was observed at least ten times. The chain has TRBV18 and TRBJ2-3; weak D call: TRBD2 (6 bases). The CDR3 loop spans 14 amino acids. The germline V gene encodes CDR1 KGHSH and CDR2 LQKENI. The V end was cut by 6 bases, the J end by 3 bases, with 13 bases between. CDR3 coding DNA: TGTGCCAGCTCGGCGGGGCTCGATACAGATACGCAGTATTTT. Amino acids: CASSAGLDTDTQYF.

This clonotype was picked up one time. The chain has TRBV5-1 and TRBJ2-7, with 9 bases fitting TRBD1. Germline CDR1 and CDR2: SGHRS and YFSETQ. After removal of 0 bases from V and 1 base from J, the junction contained 11 bases not matched to a gene. This CDR3 has 18 residues. The CDR3 is CASSLASPDRGGSYEQYF. The DNA for the CDR3 is TGCGCCAGCAGCTTGGCCTCTCCCGACAGGGGGGGATCCTACGAGCAGTACTTC.

This clonotype has ten or more counts. This may be a read error: a much more frequent sequence differs by one nucleotide. V and J are TRBV3-1 and TRBJ2-7, with TRBD1 identical over 10 bases. The germline gives CDR1 LGHDT, CDR2 YNNKEL (reference sequence). With V trimmed by 3 bases and J by 3 bases, 2 bases remained unmatched. CDR3 length: 14 amino acids. The DNA for the CDR3 is TGTGCCAGCAGCCACAGGACAGGGGGCTACGAGCAGTACTTC. Translating gives CASSHRTGGYEQYF.

This clonotype was counted a few times. J is TRBJ2-1 and V is TRBV7-9, with D tentatively TRBD1 (5 bases). V was pared by 5 bases and J by 5 bases, with 19 bases between. Germline CDR1 is SEHNR and CDR2 is FQNEAQ (reference sequence). The CDR3 is 16 amino acids. CDR3 amino acids: CASSPRRGALDNEQFF. The CDR3 DNA reads TGTGCCAGCAGCCCCCGACGTGGGGCCCTTGACAATGAGCAGTTCTTC.

In its sample, this clonotype was seen many times. The chain joins TRBV2 to TRBJ1-5; the D gene is possibly TRBD1 (6 bases). Per the germline V gene, CDR1 is SNHLY and CDR2 is FYNNEI. The CDR3 is made up of 13 amino acids. Trimming took off 5 bases at V and 3 bases at J, with 8 bases between the two ends. The CDR3: CASSRGFNQPQHF. The CDR3 DNA reads as TGTGCCAGCAGTAGGGGGTTCAATCAGCCCCAGCATTTT.

This clonotype has ten or more counts. This chain links TRBV20-1 with TRBJ2-7; the D gene is possibly TRBD2 (6 bases). V gave up 0 bases and J gave up 3 bases, with 15 bases separating them. This CDR3 comprises 15 residues. Germline CDR1 and CDR2: DFQATT and SNEGSKA (reference sequence). CDR3 loop: CSARDRAGSYYEQYF. Here the CDR3 DNA reads TGCAGTGCTAGAGATAGGGCGGGAAGCTACTACGAGCAGTACTTC.

The chain recombines TRBV18 with TRBJ2-7; 12 nucleotides align to TRBD2. The ends lost 4 bases at V and 1 base at J; junction bases unmatched: 5. CDR3 length equals 16 residues. Germline-derived CDR1 and CDR2 are KGHSH and LQKENI. The CDR3 DNA reads as TGTGCCAGCTCACTCTCGACTAGCGGGAGTTCCTACGAGCAGTACTTC. Its translation: CASSLSTSGSSYEQYF.

This clonotype was seen repeatedly, ten times or more. The chain combines TRBV6-1 with TRBJ2-1, with a possible D match to TRBD2 (6 bases). Trimming removed 6 bases at V and 3 bases at J, with 18 bases between. CDR1 is MNHNS, CDR2 SASEGT, per germline. CDR3 length: 16 amino acids. The CDR3 region has the DNA TGTGCCAGCAGGTCGATAGCGGAACAAATCTACAATGAGCAGTTCTTC. Protein product: CASRSIAEQIYNEQFF.

The chain carries TRBV13 and TRBJ1-2, with unresolved D. The CDR3 sequence is 14 residues long. Germline CDR1 PRHDT, CDR2 FYEKMQ (reference sequence). The V and J ends lost 4 bases and 6 bases respectively, with 15 bases between them. As DNA, the CDR3 is TGTGCCAGCAGCTACTCCCTGTCTGAACATGGCTACACCTTC. Protein product: CASSYSLSEHGYTF.

This clonotype was observed at least ten times. V gene TRBV6-1 combines with J gene TRBJ1-1; 7 bases are a match to TRBD1. The length of the CDR3 is 15 residues. In germline, CDR1 is MNHNS, CDR2 SASEGT. Trimming at V came to 5 bases and at J to 4 bases, leaving 10 bases not matched to a gene. The CDR3 nucleotides read TGTGCCAGCAGTACGACAACAGGGGAGGGCACTGAAGCTTTCTTT. This gives the protein CASSTTTGEGTEAFF.

This clonotype was detected only a few times. The CDR3 nucleotides are TGTGCCAGCAGTTTAAGGGCAGAGGGAAGGGGCTACACCTTC. Amino acids: CASSLRAEGRGYTF. The chain carries TRBV27 and TRBJ1-2, with D unclear. The CDR3 loop spans 14 amino acids. Germline V gene lookup returns CDR1 MNHEY and CDR2 SMNVEV (reference sequence). V was shortened by 2 bases and J by 8 bases, with 15 bases between the two germline ends.

The chain couples TRBV12-5 to TRBJ2-1, with 7 bases that match TRBD2. V shed 1 base and J 4 bases; nucleotides not matched to a gene: 10. The CDR3 sequence is 17 residues long. Germline CDR1 reads LGHNT; CDR2 reads FRNRAP. The CDR3 region is CASGLALPLARYNEQFF. For the CDR3, the DNA is TGTGCTAGTGGTTTGGCCCTCCCACTAGCGCGTTACAATGAGCAGTTCTTC.

This clonotype was found many times. This chain links TRBV12-3 or TRBV12-4 with TRBJ2-4; the D gene could be TRBD1 or TRBD2 (6 bases each). The CDR3 extends over 14 amino acids. V gave up 1 base and J gave up 8 bases, with 12 bases separating them. The CDR3 region has the DNA TGTGCCAGCAGTTTAGGGGGGGCCTCTCACATTCAGTACTTC. Amino acids: CASSLGGASHIQYF.

This clonotype was counted ten times or more. The gene calls are TRBV2 and TRBJ2-1; TRBD1 matches at 9 bases. Germline trimming cut 1 base from V and 0 bases from J; bases unmatched to any gene: 19. This CDR3 comprises 22 residues. CDR1 and CDR2 from the germline V gene are SNHLY and FYNNEI. The CDR3 DNA reads TGTGCCAGCAGTGAAGGAAGGATGGGGACAGGGAATCCTCTGAGCTCCTACAATGAGCAGTTCTTC. Encoded protein: CASSEGRMGTGNPLSSYNEQFF.